Listed here is a single T cell receptor beta chain. V lost 4 bases, J lost 1 base, and 5 bases lay in between. Germline loops: CDR1 SGHTA, CDR2 FQGNSA. The CDR3 totals 13 residues. Likely unrecorded immune exposures existed in these nominally healthy donors. These data originate in a study of cytomegalovirus exposure and HLA in healthy donors. Vbeta (60) and Jbeta (13) primers were used in the PCR. Sequencing used immunoSEQ multiplex PCR; TCRdb keeps in-frame clones, though not all of them. The sample holds fewer than 85,000 clones, around 78% seen once. The chain is built from TRBV7-2 and TRBJ1-3; D ambiguous. The sample taken for sequencing was PBMCs. This clonotype was sampled from a man between 35 and 55 years old in good health and CMV-seronegative. For the CDR3, the DNA is TGTGCCAGCAGCTACCTATCTGGAAACACCATATATTTT. It yields the protein CASSYLSGNTIYF.